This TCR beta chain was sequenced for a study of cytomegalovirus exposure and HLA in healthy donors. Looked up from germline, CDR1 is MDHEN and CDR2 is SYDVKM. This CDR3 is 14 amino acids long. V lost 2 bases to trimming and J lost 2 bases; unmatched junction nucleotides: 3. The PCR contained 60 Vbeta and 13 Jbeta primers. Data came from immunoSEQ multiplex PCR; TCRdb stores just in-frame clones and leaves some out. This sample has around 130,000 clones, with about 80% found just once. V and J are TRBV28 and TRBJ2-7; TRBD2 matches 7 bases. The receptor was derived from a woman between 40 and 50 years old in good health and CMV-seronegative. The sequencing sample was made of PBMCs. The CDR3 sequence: CASSLRTSTYEQYF. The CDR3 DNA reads TGTGCCAGCAGTTTAAGGACTAGTACCTACGAGCAGTACTTC.